The 5 T cell receptor beta chains listed next were all sequenced from one sample in a study of beta chain features in type 1 diabetes. Sequenced material consisted of expressed TCRB transcripts (all of the isolated RNA was reverse transcribed). The protocol was immunoSEQ multiplex PCR, while the TCRdb copy is restricted to in-frame clones and leaves out a portion. Here the sample spans 140,000 or so clones, 9% to 9.5% being singletons. Sequencing input: central memory CD4+ T cells from blood. Receptor source: a man aged 18-30 years in good health.

This clone has just a few counts. V and J are TRBV18 and TRBJ2-5; D may be TRBD1 (6 bases). The J call may be incorrect, as the DNA end agrees better with TRBJ2-7. Per germline, CDR1 KGHSH and CDR2 LQKENI. There are 13 residues in the CDR3. The CDR3 protein is CASSIGQSYEQYF. DNA of the CDR3: TGTGCCAGCTCCATTGGACAGTCCTACGAGCAGTACTTC.

The V and J genes are TRBV11-2 and TRBJ1-2; D is unclear. V gave up 5 bases and J gave up 3 bases, with 13 bases separating them. Germline-derived CDR1 and CDR2 are SGHAT and FQNNGV. This CDR3 has 14 residues. CDR3: CASSAPGGYYGYTF. The CDR3 region has the DNA TGTGCCAGCAGCGCCCCGGGAGGGTACTATGGCTACACCTTC.

The CDR3 region has the DNA TGCAGCGGGGAGCGGGGTCCCCTTTACAATGAGCAGTTCTTC. This encodes CSGERGPLYNEQFF. The chain employs TRBV29-1 and TRBJ2-1; 7 nucleotides agree with TRBD2. This CDR3 spans 14 amino acids. V shed 7 bases, J shed 4 bases, and the junction held 10 bases outside the gene matches. The V gene's germline CDR1 is SQVTM and CDR2 ANQGSEA.

Many counts were recorded for this clone. V is TRBV7-9 and J is TRBJ2-7, with D possibly matching TRBD2 (5 bases). CDR3 size: 12 residues. The germline V and J ends were trimmed by 0 bases and 7 bases, with 7 bases remaining between them. Germline-derived CDR1 and CDR2 are SEHNR and FQNEAQ (reference sequence). Here the CDR3 reads CASSLAPGEQYF. In DNA form, the CDR3 reads TGTGCCAGCAGCTTAGCGCCGGGGGAGCAGTACTTC.

This clone occurred a few times. The chain is built from TRBV6-5 and TRBJ1-2; 11 bases align to TRBD1. The V and J ends lost 6 bases and 4 bases, in that order; junction bases with no gene match: 4. Germline V gene data show CDR1 as MNHEY and CDR2 as SVGAGI. There are 14 residues in the CDR3. The CDR3 loop is CASSGQGALYGYTF. CDR3 sequence (DNA): TGTGCCAGCAGCGGACAGGGGGCCCTCTATGGCTACACCTTC.